This entry lists 7 T cell receptor beta chains sequenced from one sample in a study of response to subunit inactivated influenza vaccine. TCRdb re-called the RT-PCR reads through MiXCR, storing one row per CDR3 protein. The sample consists of under 850,000 distinct CDR3 sequences, approximately 18% of them appearing once. Sequencing used PBMCs from blood, obtained around 5 days after vaccination. The receptors were gathered from a man aged 45-60 years who received an inactivated influenza vaccine.

J is TRBJ2-5 and V is TRBV12-3 or TRBV12-4; the match to TRBD2 covers 7 bases. This CDR3 contains 12 residues. After removal of 7 bases from V and 4 bases from J, the junction contained 3 bases not matched to a gene. For the CDR3, the DNA is TGTGCCAGCAAATGGGGGGGAGAGACCCAGTACTTC. Encoded protein: CASKWGGETQYF.

The chain recombines TRBV7-2 with TRBJ2-5, with D possibly matching TRBD1 (5 bases). Looked up from germline, CDR1 is SGHTA and CDR2 is FQGNSA. This CDR3 has 14 amino acids. Trimming shortened V by 5 bases and J by 4 bases, and 14 bases separated the two germline ends. The CDR3 loop reads CASSGPGSGETQYF. CDR3 DNA: TGTGCCAGCAGCGGCCCAGGGTCGGGAGAGACCCAGTACTTC.

The chain combines TRBV7-9 with TRBJ2-3; 10 nucleotides match TRBD2. Germline V gene lookup returns CDR1 SEHNR and CDR2 FQNEAQ (reference sequence). Trimming at V came to 5 bases and at J to 4 bases, leaving 9 bases not matched to a gene. The CDR3 runs to 16 residues. The CDR3 protein is CASSHGSGGAPDTQYF. In DNA, the CDR3 is TGTGCCAGCAGCCACGGAAGCGGGGGGGCACCAGATACGCAGTATTTT.

The chain couples TRBV20-1 to TRBJ1-5; perhaps TRBD1 as D (5 bases). V dropped 4 bases and J dropped 1 base, with 11 bases sitting between them. The germline CDR1 and CDR2 sequences are DFQATT and SNEGSKA (reference sequence). This CDR3 is 14 amino acids long. This chain's CDR3 is CSATSGTSNQPQHF. The CDR3 DNA sequence: TGCAGTGCTACATCCGGGACCAGCAATCAGCCCCAGCATTTT.

The chain joins TRBV3-1 to TRBJ2-7; D gene uncertain. CDR1 and CDR2 from the germline V gene are LGHDT and YNNKEL (reference sequence). Between the trimmed V and J ends, which lost 0 bases and 6 bases, there was a span of 18 bases. There are 16 residues in the CDR3. The CDR3 nucleotides read TGTGCCAGCAGCCAAGATCAGCCGTTCGGGCCCTCCGAGCAGTACTTC. Protein product: CASSQDQPFGPSEQYF.

This clonotype appeared many times. The rearrangement joins TRBV10-3 to TRBJ2-7, with 15 bases aligning to TRBD2. Germline assignment: CDR1 ENHRY and CDR2 SYGVKD. This CDR3 is built from 20 residues. Losses at the gene ends were 5 bases for V and 2 bases for J; bases not matched to a gene: 16. The CDR3 here is CAISPDRTSGRAYSPYEQYF. CDR3 nucleotides: TGTGCCATCAGTCCAGACAGGACTAGCGGGAGGGCCTATTCTCCCTACGAGCAGTACTTC.

This clonotype has ten or more counts. CDR3 in DNA: TGTGCCAGCAGTTTCCGACTAGCGGGATACAATGAGCAGTTCTTC. This sequence encodes CASSFRLAGYNEQFF. The chain couples TRBV12-3 or TRBV12-4 to TRBJ2-1, with 11 nucleotides matching TRBD2. The ends lost 3 bases at V and 4 bases at J; junction bases unmatched: 2. The CDR3 has 15 residues.